Listed here are 21 T cell receptor beta chains from one sample, sequenced in a study of T cells in localized non-small cell lung cancer. The table came from immunoSEQ multiplex PCR; TCRdb's copy has only in-frame clones and leaves some out. The table includes just under 80,000 clones, approximately 80% detected once. The sequencing used peripheral blood, collected before any cancer treatment. Receptor source: a female donor aged 60 or older with stage I lung adenocarcinoma.

Of note for this clone: The junction and the germline gene differ at one end; a read error may be behind it. The chain uses TRBV5-8 and TRBJ1-1, with D uncertain. Germline CDR1 reads SGHTS; CDR2 reads YDEGEE. This CDR3 is 13 amino acids long. The CDR3 region is CASSLAVRTEAFF. The CDR3, as DNA: TGTGCCAGCAGTTTGGCAGTCAGAACTGAAGCTTTCTTT.

This CDR3 is CASSQEISGITEAFF. CDR3 DNA sequence: TGCGCCAGCAGCCAAGAGATCTCAGGGATCACTGAAGCTTTCTTT. The V call is TRBV4-3, the J call TRBJ1-1, with a tentative D call TRBD1 (5 bases). There are 15 residues in the CDR3. The germline CDR1 and CDR2 sequences are LGHNA and YSLEER. The V end lost 0 bases, the J end lost 4 bases, and 12 bases lay between the germline ends.

V is TRBV6-1 and J is TRBJ2-7; TRBD1 might be the D (5 bases). Germline values: CDR1 MNHNS, CDR2 SASEGT. V lost 1 base and J 9 bases, leaving 16 bases between the germline ends. This CDR3 spans 14 amino acids. CDR3 nucleotides: TGTGCCAGCAGTGAAGACGTACGATCAAGGGGGCAGTACTTC. Its translation: CASSEDVRSRGQYF.

J is TRBJ1-1 and V is TRBV7-3, with D tentatively TRBD1 (6 bases). V was clipped by 2 bases and J by 4 bases, with 11 bases between them. The length of the CDR3 is 14 residues. Germline CDR1 reads SGHTA; CDR2 reads FQGTGA. The CDR3, as DNA: TGTGCCAGCAGCTTAGGCAGGGGTGGCACTGAAGCTTTCTTT. Protein: CASSLGRGGTEAFF.

V is TRBV5-1 and J is TRBJ1-1, with D perhaps TRBD1 (5 bases). CDR3 size: 14 residues. Germline CDR1 is SGHRS and CDR2 is YFSETQ. Trimming took 4 bases from V and 4 from J, leaving 14 bases between them. The CDR3 DNA reads TGCGCCAGCAGCCGAGGGCTTGGGGGCACTGAAGCTTTCTTT. It yields the protein CASSRGLGGTEAFF.

The gene calls are TRBV7-2 and TRBJ2-7; D tentatively reads TRBD1 or TRBD2 (5 bases each). Germline CDR1 SGHTA, CDR2 FQGNSA. Deletions cut 4 bases from V and 2 bases from J, with 21 bases between. CDR3 length equals 17 residues. For the CDR3, the DNA is TGTGCCAGCAGCTCCGGGACCGGGCTTGGGCGGACCTACGAGCAGTACTTC. Translating it yields CASSSGTGLGRTYEQYF.

The V gene is TRBV5-1, the J gene TRBJ2-7; D possibly uses TRBD1 or TRBD2 (5 bases each). This CDR3 has 15 residues. V was pared by 3 bases and J by 2 bases, with 15 bases between. Germline V gives CDR1 SGHRS, CDR2 YFSETQ. CDR3: CASSSTGLVPYEQYF. CDR3 coding DNA: TGCGCCAGCAGCTCAACGGGGCTAGTACCCTACGAGCAGTACTTC.

The CDR3 loop reads CASRWEMNEKLFF. In nucleotides, the CDR3 is TGTGCCAGCAGGTGGGAGATGAATGAAAAACTGTTTTTT. The chain employs TRBV2 and TRBJ1-4; D unresolved. CDR3 length equals 13 residues. V lost 6 bases and J 5 bases, leaving 10 bases between the germline ends. Germline V CDR1 and CDR2: SNHLY, FYNNEI.

The chain uses TRBV5-4 and TRBJ1-1; 12 nucleotides agree with TRBD1. CDR1 and CDR2 (germline): SGHNT, YYREEE (reference sequence). This CDR3 has 18 amino acids. V trimming: 6 bases; J trimming: 11 bases; junction bases outside the gene matches: 23. CDR3 sequence reads: CASNPGTGGAGREGAAFF. The CDR3 DNA is TGTGCCAGCAACCCCGGGACAGGGGGCGCAGGAAGGGAGGGCGCGGCTTTCTTT. The full variable domain, with the rest looked up from reference TRBV5-4 and TRBJ1-1, is ETGVTQSPTHLIKTRGQQVTLRCSSQSGHNTVSWYQQALGQGPQFIFQYYREEENGRGNFPPRFSGLQFPNYSSELNVNALELDDSALYLCASNPGTGGAGREGAAFFGQGTRLTVV.

The chain uses TRBV5-6 and TRBJ2-3; 11 nucleotides line up with TRBD2. The germline CDR1 and CDR2 sequences are SGHDT and YYEEEE. The CDR3 covers 15 residues. J was trimmed by 4 bases and V by 2 bases; bases with no gene match: 3. The CDR3 DNA follows: TGTGCCAGCAGCTTACTAGCGGGGGTGGCAGATACGCAGTATTTT. Its protein product is CASSLLAGVADTQYF.

The CDR3 nucleotides read TGTGCCAGCAGCCTCCGACAGAACACCGGGGAGCTGTTTTTT. Residues: CASSLRQNTGELFF. This chain links TRBV6-5 with TRBJ2-2, with D uncertain. V dropped 6 bases and J dropped 1 base, with 9 bases sitting between them. Germline V gene sequence: CDR1 MNHEY, CDR2 SVGAGI. The length of the CDR3 is 14 residues.

The chain is built from TRBV2 and TRBJ2-5; D call uncertain. The V end lost 10 bases, the J end lost 0 bases, and 15 bases lay between the germline ends. The CDR3 covers 14 residues. Germline CDR1 and CDR2: SNHLY and FYNNEI. CDR3 amino acids: CAKAPGLYQETQYF. DNA of the CDR3: TGTGCCAAAGCCCCAGGCCTGTACCAAGAGACCCAGTACTTC.

The genes are TRBV28 and TRBJ2-2; TRBD1 agrees at 8 bases. The length of the CDR3 is 16 residues. Germline assignment: CDR1 MDHEN and CDR2 SYDVKM. V dropped 3 bases and J dropped 5; count of bases not matched to a gene: 8. CDR3 nucleotide sequence: TGTGCCAGCAGTTTGCTCCGGACAGGGTGGACCGGGGAGCTGTTTTTT. Protein sequence: CASSLLRTGWTGELFF.

The rearrangement uses TRBV30 and TRBJ2-5, with D possibly matching TRBD2 (5 bases). This CDR3 region has 14 residues. The germline V and J ends were trimmed by 3 bases and 0 bases, with 11 bases remaining between them. Germline assignment: CDR1 GTSNPN and CDR2 SVGIG (reference sequence). Here the CDR3 DNA reads TGTGCCTGGAGGCCAACTAGGAACCAAGAGACCCAGTACTTC. This gives the protein CAWRPTRNQETQYF.

V and J are TRBV18 and TRBJ1-5; possible D gene TRBD1, 6 bases. The V and J ends lost 2 bases and 3 bases respectively, with 11 bases between them. This CDR3 is 15 amino acids long. Germline V gene data show CDR1 as KGHSH and CDR2 as LQKENI. This CDR3 reads CASSPFGDTNQPQHF. For the CDR3, the DNA is TGTGCCAGCTCACCATTTGGGGACACCAATCAGCCCCAGCATTTT.

The rearrangement uses TRBV19 and TRBJ1-2; a possible D gene is TRBD1 (6 bases). Germline CDR1 reads LNHDA; CDR2 reads SQIVND (reference sequence). The length of the CDR3 is 15 residues. V dropped 4 bases and J dropped 0 bases, with 12 bases sitting between them. CDR3: CASSTSGDPNYGYTF. The CDR3 DNA reads TGTGCCAGTAGTACATCAGGGGACCCTAACTATGGCTACACCTTC.

This clone is termed medium-sized (0.01 to 0.1%). The genes are TRBV4-3 and TRBJ2-7, with D unresolved. This CDR3 comprises 15 residues. The germline V and J ends were trimmed by 0 bases and 4 bases, with 13 bases remaining between them. The germline gives CDR1 LGHNA, CDR2 YSLEER. CDR3 DNA: TGCGCCAGCAGCCAAGATAACGACGAAGTGTACGAGCAGTACTTC. Residues: CASSQDNDEVYEQYF.

The chain employs TRBV11-2 and TRBJ2-5; D might be TRBD2 (5 bases). The germline gives CDR1 SGHAT, CDR2 FQNNGV. V gave up 1 base and J gave up 2 bases, with 11 bases separating them. CDR3 size: 15 residues. CDR3 in amino acids: CASSLAFSGQETQYF. The DNA of the CDR3 is TGTGCCAGCAGCTTAGCTTTCAGCGGACAAGAGACCCAGTACTTC. The full variable domain, completed using reference TRBV11-2 and TRBJ2-5, is EAGVAQSPRYKIIEKRQSVAFWCNPISGHATLYWYQQILGQGPKLLIQFQNNGVVDDSQLPKDRFSAERLKGVDSTLKIQPAKLEDSAVYLCASSLAFSGQETQYFGPGTRLLVL.

The chain couples TRBV18 to TRBJ2-7, with D unresolved. CDR3 length: 15 residues. The V and J ends lost 3 bases and 7 bases respectively, with 19 bases between them. Germline lookup yields CDR1 KGHSH and CDR2 LQKENI. The CDR3 nucleotides read TGTGCCAGCTCACCCGATGGCAGACCAAGACGGGAGCAGTACTTC. As protein: CASSPDGRPRREQYF.

The V gene is TRBV7-8, the J gene TRBJ2-1; D might be TRBD1 or TRBD2, each matching 5 bases. This CDR3 has 14 residues. With 5 bases removed from V and 4 bases from J, the gap between germline ends came to 12 bases. From germline, CDR1 is SGHVS and CDR2 FQNEAQ. CDR3 sequence: CASSAGTTYNEQFF. Here the CDR3 DNA reads TGTGCCAGCAGCGCCGGGACCACTTACAATGAGCAGTTCTTC.

This clone was seen a handful of times. V usage is TRBV6-4 and J usage is TRBJ1-2, with D perhaps TRBD1 (5 bases). Deletions cut 5 bases from V and 2 bases from J, with 12 bases between. Germline V gene lookup returns CDR1 MRHNA and CDR2 SNTAGT. The CDR3 spans 14 residues. CDR3 sequence reads: CASSPTDLNYGYTF. CDR3 nucleotides: TGTGCCAGCAGTCCGACAGACCTCAACTATGGCTACACCTTC.